The 27 T cell receptor beta chains in this list originate from one sample, sequenced in a study of T cell repertoires in cytomegalovirus infection. TCRdb analysed the reads with MiXCR anew, one entry per CDR3 protein. This repertoire shows 400,000 to 550,000 distinct CDR3 sequences, about 10% found once; its top ten account for 9.5% to 13%. The source material was PBMCs. These receptors all come from a human donor in good health (CMV status not recorded). Some clones in this sample may be carry-over from other donors' samples.

This clonotype was seen a few times. V gene TRBV29-1 combines with J gene TRBJ2-6; D might be TRBD2 (5 bases). The CDR3 spans 14 residues. The V gene lost 6 bases and the J gene lost 0 bases, with 9 bases spanning the gap. The V gene's germline CDR1 is SQVTM and CDR2 ANQGSEA. CDR3 residues: CSVEAGSGANVLTF. CDR3 in DNA: TGCAGCGTGGAGGCAGGCTCTGGGGCCAACGTCCTGACTTTC.

This clonotype was recorded a few times. V gene TRBV9 combines with J gene TRBJ2-6; no clear D gene. Germline V gene data show CDR1 as SGDLS and CDR2 as YYNGEE. The CDR3 consists of 15 residues. Trimming removed 2 bases at V and 0 bases at J, with 6 bases between. CDR3: CASSVHLSGANVLTF. The CDR3 DNA reads as TGTGCCAGCAGCGTGCACCTCTCTGGGGCCAACGTCCTGACTTTC.

This clonotype was observed at least ten times. The chain couples TRBV7-2 to TRBJ2-7; D remains ambiguous. CDR3 length: 16 residues. Germline-derived CDR1 and CDR2 are SGHTA and FQGNSA. The germline V and J ends were trimmed by 1 base and 6 bases, with 19 bases remaining between them. The CDR3 nucleotides read TGTGCCAGCAGCTTAGGCAGGTCCGCTCTCTCCCGCGAGCAGTACTTC. This sequence encodes CASSLGRSALSREQYF.

This clonotype has a count of ten or more. This rearrangement joins TRBV20-1 to TRBJ1-5; 7 nucleotides align to TRBD1. The CDR3 extends over 16 amino acids. CDR1 and CDR2 from the germline V gene are DFQATT and SNEGSKA (reference sequence). V was clipped by 4 bases and J by 0 bases; unmatched bases: 9. The CDR3 protein is CSATWAGGNSNQPQHF. The CDR3 region has the DNA TGCAGTGCTACCTGGGCAGGGGGAAATAGCAATCAGCCCCAGCATTTT.

The CDR3 coding sequence is TGTGCCAGCAGTTTATCGCGCAACACATACAATGAGCAGTTCTTC. Its translation is CASSLSRNTYNEQFF. This chain uses TRBV27 with TRBJ2-1; D gene ambiguous. Trimming stripped 0 bases from V and 4 bases from J, with 10 bases between. Germline CDR1 and CDR2: MNHEY and SMNVEV (reference sequence). This CDR3 is 15 amino acids long.

The chain joins TRBV5-6 to TRBJ2-5, with a weak D call TRBD1 (5 bases). The germline gives CDR1 SGHDT, CDR2 YYEEEE. This CDR3 region has 14 residues. Trimming left V 2 bases short and J 2 bases short, with 10 bases between. CDR3 protein: CASSLYRRQETQYF. As DNA, the CDR3 is TGTGCCAGCAGCTTATACAGGAGACAAGAGACCCAGTACTTC.

This clonotype came up many times. The chain uses TRBV4-1 and TRBJ1-5; D might be TRBD1 (5 bases). Deletions cut 0 bases from V and 2 bases from J, with 14 bases between. This CDR3 spans 17 amino acids. The germline V gene has CDR1 MGHRA and CDR2 YSYEKL. CDR3 coding DNA: TGCGCCAGCAGCCAAGATGATGGGGGTACGGGCAATCAGCCCCAGCATTTT. It codes for CASSQDDGGTGNQPQHF.

This clonotype was seen repeatedly, ten times or more. The chain joins TRBV7-8 to TRBJ1-1; D is possibly TRBD1 (5 bases). The CDR3 contains 14 residues. In germline, CDR1 is SGHVS, CDR2 FQNEAQ. Trimming left V 1 base short and J 1 base short, with 7 bases between. The CDR3 is CASSLEGWNTEAFF. DNA for the CDR3: TGTGCCAGCAGCTTAGAGGGGTGGAACACTGAAGCTTTCTTT.

This clonotype was observed many times. The genes are TRBV5-1 and TRBJ2-1; 12 bases map to TRBD2. Germline V gene lookup returns CDR1 SGHRS and CDR2 YFSETQ. V lost 4 bases, J lost 8 bases, and 4 bases stayed unmatched. The CDR3 contains 14 residues. CDR3 region: CASSRTSGIDEQFF. DNA for the CDR3: TGCGCCAGCAGCCGGACTAGCGGGATCGATGAGCAGTTCTTC.

This clonotype has at least ten counts. This chain joins TRBV6-1 and TRBJ2-5; D is perhaps TRBD1 (5 bases). From germline, CDR1 is MNHNS and CDR2 SASEGT. The CDR3 sequence is 12 residues long. Trimming took 3 bases from V and 8 from J, leaving 10 bases between them. The CDR3 DNA follows: TGTGCCAGCAGTGACTATCAGGGTACCCAGTACTTC. It yields the protein CASSDYQGTQYF.

This chain uses TRBV28 with TRBJ2-7; TRBD1 aligns across 9 bases. This CDR3 region has 14 residues. The germline CDR1 and CDR2 sequences are MDHEN and SYDVKM. Losses at the gene ends were 5 bases for V and 4 bases for J; bases not matched to a gene: 6. This CDR3 is CASSLTGGNYEQYF. The CDR3, as DNA: TGTGCCAGCAGTCTCACAGGGGGCAATTACGAGCAGTACTTC.

This clonotype was seen ten or more times. This chain links TRBV10-3 with TRBJ2-4; 7 bases fit TRBD1. Germline V CDR1 and CDR2: ENHRY, SYGVKD. V shed 4 bases, J shed 5 bases, and the junction held 14 bases outside the gene matches. CDR3 length: 17 amino acids. CDR3 region: CAISVRDSPRYENIQYF. The DNA of the CDR3 is TGTGCCATCAGTGTGAGGGACAGTCCTCGGTATGAAAACATTCAGTACTTC.

This clonotype was recorded many times. The chain is built from TRBV28 and TRBJ1-1; 9 bases map to TRBD1. V shed 1 base and J 6 bases; nucleotides not matched to a gene: 6. This CDR3 has 15 residues. In germline, CDR1 is MDHEN, CDR2 SYDVKM. The CDR3 protein is CASSLSGQGGSEAFF. In DNA form, the CDR3 reads TGTGCCAGCAGTTTATCGGGACAGGGAGGATCTGAAGCTTTCTTT.

This clonotype was recorded many times. The chain is built from TRBV15 and TRBJ2-7; D unresolved. The CDR3 runs 13 residues. Germline V gives CDR1 LNHNV, CDR2 YYDKDF (reference sequence). V lost 8 bases and J 1 base, leaving 12 bases between the germline ends. The CDR3 protein is CATRVFGSYEQYF. The CDR3 nucleotides are TGTGCCACCCGGGTCTTCGGTTCCTACGAGCAGTACTTC. The full variable domain, in which reference TRBV15 and TRBJ2-7 provide the parts outside the CDR3, is DAMVIQNPRYQVTQFGKPVTLSCSQTLNHNVMYWYQQKSSQAPKLLFHYYDKDFNNEADTPDNFQSRRPNTSFCFLDIRSPGLGDTAMYLCATRVFGSYEQYFGPGTRLTVT.

This clonotype was seen ten or more times. CDR3: CASSPQKDTQYF. The CDR3 DNA reads as TGTGCCAGCAGCCCCCAGAAAGATACGCAGTATTTT. The V and J genes are TRBV7-9 and TRBJ2-3, with no clear D. The CDR3 is 12 amino acids. Trimming shortened V by 5 bases and J by 5 bases, and 8 bases separated the two germline ends. From germline, CDR1 is SEHNR and CDR2 FQNEAQ (reference sequence).

The genes are TRBV3-1 and TRBJ2-7; no reliable D call. The length of the CDR3 is 12 residues. V was pared by 1 base and J by 5 bases, with 6 bases between. The germline V gene has CDR1 LGHDT and CDR2 YNNKEL (reference sequence). CDR3 region: CASSQVWDEQYF. The DNA for the CDR3 is TGTGCCAGCAGCCAAGTCTGGGACGAGCAGTACTTC.

In its sample, this clonotype was seen a few times. This sequence joins TRBV5-1 and TRBJ1-1, with 8 positions matching TRBD1. The CDR3 is 12 residues long. Germline loops: CDR1 SGHRS, CDR2 YFSETQ. Unmatched junction bases numbered 6, after V lost 3 bases and J lost 11 bases. In DNA, the CDR3 is TGCGCCAGCAGCTCAGGGGGCGCGGGCGCTTTCTTT. It is translated as CASSSGGAGAFF.

This clonotype came up many times. The chain recombines TRBV6-1 with TRBJ2-7, with 10 nucleotides matching TRBD1. The CDR3 has 13 residues. Per the germline V gene, CDR1 is MNHNS and CDR2 is SASEGT. V dropped 5 bases and J dropped 7; count of bases not matched to a gene: 5. CDR3: CASSYGTGEEQYF. CDR3 DNA: TGTGCCAGCAGTTATGGGACAGGGGAAGAGCAGTACTTC.

There are a few counts of this clonotype. The gene calls are TRBV12-3 or TRBV12-4 and TRBJ1-1; possibly TRBD1 for D (6 bases). V was trimmed by 3 bases and J by 3 bases, leaving 11 bases between them. The CDR3 contains 14 residues. CDR3 coding DNA: TGTGCCAGCAGTTTTGACAGGAGGGACACTGAAGCTTTCTTT. This encodes CASSFDRRDTEAFF.

This clonotype was counted many times. This sequence joins TRBV12-3 or TRBV12-4 and TRBJ1-1, with a possible D match to TRBD1 (6 bases). CDR3 length equals 12 residues. V lost 3 bases and J 10 bases, leaving 12 bases between the germline ends. The CDR3 DNA reads as TGTGCCAGCAGTTTGGGGGGGGGCTCAGCTTTCTTT. Amino acid sequence: CASSLGGGSAFF.

For this clonotype: This may be a read error: a much more frequent sequence differs by one nucleotide. The chain joins TRBV5-1 to TRBJ2-3; TRBD2 matches at 14 bases. CDR3 length: 15 residues. The V gene end was trimmed by 3 bases and the J gene end by 4 bases; junction bases not matched to a gene: 1. Germline CDR1 reads SGHRS; CDR2 reads YFSETQ. The CDR3 reads CASSWTSGGSDTQYF. CDR3 DNA: TGCGCCAGCAGCTGGACTAGCGGGGGGTCAGATACGCAGTATTTT.

This clonotype was seen at least ten times. The rearrangement links TRBV28 to TRBJ2-3; tentative D call: TRBD1 (5 bases). V lost 7 bases, J lost 6 bases, and 23 bases lay in between. CDR3 length: 16 amino acids. Germline V gene sequence: CDR1 MDHEN, CDR2 SYDVKM. The CDR3: CASNTAQAAVLDTQYF. The CDR3 DNA is TGTGCCAGCAACACCGCACAGGCTGCTGTGTTGGATACGCAGTATTTT. The full variable domain, completed using reference TRBV28 and TRBJ2-3, is DVKVTQSSRYLVKRTGEKVFLECVQDMDHENMFWYRQDPGLGLRLIYFSYDVKMKEKGDIPEGYSVSREKKERFSLILESASTNQTSMYLCASNTAQAAVLDTQYFGPGTRLTVL.

CDR3: CASSERPGELFF. The CDR3 bases are TGTGCCAGCAGCGAAAGACCCGGGGAGCTGTTTTTT. This chain joins TRBV7-9 and TRBJ2-2; no clear D gene. The V end lost 5 bases, the J end lost 6 bases, and 7 bases lay between the germline ends. Germline CDR1 reads SEHNR; CDR2 reads FQNEAQ (reference sequence). The CDR3 runs to 12 residues.

This clonotype was found a few times. This chain connects TRBV4-2 to TRBJ2-7, with TRBD2 identical over 12 bases. J was trimmed by 3 bases and V by 0 bases; bases with no gene match: 6. CDR1 and CDR2 from the germline V gene are LGHNA and YNFKEQ. The CDR3 covers 17 residues. The CDR3 protein is CASSQDPSGRAGYEQYF. CDR3 nucleotides: TGTGCCAGCAGCCAAGATCCTAGCGGGAGGGCCGGCTACGAGCAGTACTTC.

This clonotype has only a few counts. The rearrangement uses TRBV6-2 or TRBV6-3 and TRBJ1-1; D gene unclear. CDR3 length: 14 amino acids. The germline V gene has CDR1 MNHEY and CDR2 SVGEGT. V lost 3 bases and J lost 0, with 8 bases in between. CDR3: CASSYGLMNTEAFF. Written as DNA, the CDR3 is TGTGCCAGCAGTTATGGCCTTATGAACACTGAAGCTTTCTTT.

The table lists this clonotype with many counts. The genes are TRBV2 and TRBJ2-5; 8 positions agree with TRBD2. This CDR3 region has 13 residues. V shed 7 bases, J shed 2 bases, and the junction held 3 bases outside the gene matches. Germline V gives CDR1 SNHLY, CDR2 FYNNEI. Here the CDR3 reads CASTRGGQETQYF. CDR3 sequence (DNA): TGTGCCAGCACTCGGGGGGGACAAGAGACCCAGTACTTC.

This clonotype was picked up a small number of times. The J gene is TRBJ1-3, the V gene TRBV15; TRBD1 might be the D (5 bases). Trimming removed 0 bases at V and 0 bases at J, with 9 bases between. CDR3 length equals 16 residues. The germline gives CDR1 LNHNV, CDR2 YYDKDF (reference sequence). This chain's CDR3 is CATSRDQGDSGNTIYF. For the CDR3, the DNA is TGTGCCACCAGCAGAGATCAAGGGGACTCTGGAAACACCATATATTTT.